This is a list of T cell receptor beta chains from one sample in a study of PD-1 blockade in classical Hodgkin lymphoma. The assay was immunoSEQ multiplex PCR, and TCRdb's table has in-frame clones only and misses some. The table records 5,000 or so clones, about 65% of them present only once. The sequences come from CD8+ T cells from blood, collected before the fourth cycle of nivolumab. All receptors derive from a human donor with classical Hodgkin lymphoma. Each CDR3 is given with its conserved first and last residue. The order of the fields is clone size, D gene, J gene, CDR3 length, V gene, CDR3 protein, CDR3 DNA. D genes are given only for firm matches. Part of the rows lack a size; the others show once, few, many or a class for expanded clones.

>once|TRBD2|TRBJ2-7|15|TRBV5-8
CASSSIGLAVYEQYF
TGTGCCAGCAGCTCCATTGGACTAGCGGTCTACGAGCAGTACTTC
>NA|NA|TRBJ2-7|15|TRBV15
CATSRVGGPSYEQYF
TGTGCCACCAGCAGAGTTGGAGGGCCCTCCTACGAGCAGTACTTC
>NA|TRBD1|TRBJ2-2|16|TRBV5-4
CASSHRQGGGPGELFF
TGTGCCAGCAGCCACAGACAGGGGGGAGGCCCCGGGGAGCTGTTTTTT
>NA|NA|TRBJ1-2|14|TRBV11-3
CASSSTPSSYGYTF
TGTGCCAGCAGCTCAACCCCCAGTTCCTATGGCTACACCTTC
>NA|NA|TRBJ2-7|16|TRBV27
CASSLSPRGVLYEQYF
TGTGCCAGCAGTTTGTCCCCCCGGGGAGTGTTATACGAGCAGTACTTC
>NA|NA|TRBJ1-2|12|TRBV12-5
CASGGRGIGYTF
TGTGCTAGTGGTGGCAGGGGCATCGGCTACACCTTC
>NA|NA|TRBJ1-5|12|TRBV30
CAFSQGNQPQHF
TGTGCCTTTAGTCAGGGAAATCAGCCCCAGCATTTT
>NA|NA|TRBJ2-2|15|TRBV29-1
CSVEEEWETARELFF
TGCAGCGTTGAAGAAGAATGGGAGACGGCGAGGGAGCTGTTTTTT
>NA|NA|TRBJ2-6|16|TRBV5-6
CASSPRGVIGANVLTF
TGTGCCAGCAGCCCCAGGGGTGTAATTGGGGCCAACGTCCTGACTTTC
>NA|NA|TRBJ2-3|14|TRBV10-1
CASTSNTAGDTQYF
TGCGCCAGCACCTCTAATACAGCGGGAGATACGCAGTATTTT
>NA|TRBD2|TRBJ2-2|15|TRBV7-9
CASSLPGGGTGELFF
TGTGCCAGCAGCTTGCCCGGGGGGGGCACCGGGGAGCTGTTTTTT
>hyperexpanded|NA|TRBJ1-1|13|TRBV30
CAWSVQEDTEAFF
TGTGCCTGGAGTGTACAAGAGGACACTGAAGCTTTCTTT
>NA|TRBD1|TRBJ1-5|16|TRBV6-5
CASSYSGPGGVQPQHF
TGTGCCAGCAGTTACTCTGGGCCAGGGGGGGTTCAGCCCCAGCATTTT
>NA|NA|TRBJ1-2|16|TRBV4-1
CASSRARGGYSDGYTF
TGCGCCAGCAGCCGAGCGCGGGGGGGGTATAGCGATGGCTACACCTTC
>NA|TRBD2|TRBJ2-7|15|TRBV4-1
CASSQGVLASYEQYF
TGCGCCAGCAGCCAAGGGGTACTAGCGAGCTACGAGCAGTACTTC
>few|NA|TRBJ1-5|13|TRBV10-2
CASSDRANQPQHF
TGCGCCAGCAGTGACAGGGCCAATCAGCCCCAGCATTTT
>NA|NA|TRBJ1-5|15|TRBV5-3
CARIRSYRDHQPQHF
TGTGCCAGAATTCGCTCCTACAGGGACCATCAGCCCCAGCATTTT
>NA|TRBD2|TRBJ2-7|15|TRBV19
CASSIGAGVVLEQYF
TGTGCCAGTAGTATAGGGGCGGGAGTTGTCCTCGAGCAGTACTTC
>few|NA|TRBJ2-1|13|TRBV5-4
CASSELGGDEQFF
TGTGCCAGCAGCGAACTAGGGGGGGATGAGCAGTTCTTC
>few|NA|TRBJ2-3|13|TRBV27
CASSWGGADTQYF
TGTGCCAGCAGTTGGGGCGGCGCAGATACGCAGTATTTT
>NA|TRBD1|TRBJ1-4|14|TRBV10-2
CAVGQGAANEKLFF
TGCGCCGTAGGACAGGGGGCGGCTAATGAAAAACTGTTTTTT
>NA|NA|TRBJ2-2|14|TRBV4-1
CASSRLQNTGELFF
TGCGCCAGCAGCCGACTACAGAACACCGGGGAGCTGTTTTTT
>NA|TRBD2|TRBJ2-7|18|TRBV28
CASSFSWPQYQGLYEQYF
TGTGCCAGCAGTTTTAGTTGGCCCCAGTATCAGGGACTATACGAGCAGTACTTC
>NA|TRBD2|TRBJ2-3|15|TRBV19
CASSIVGRAVDTQYF
TGTGCCAGTAGTATAGTCGGGAGGGCCGTAGATACGCAGTATTTT
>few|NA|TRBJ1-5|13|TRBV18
CASSPGNDQPQHF
TGTGCCAGCTCACCGGGCAACGATCAGCCCCAGCATTTT
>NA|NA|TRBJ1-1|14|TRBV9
CASSLSWGNTEAFF
TGTGCCAGCAGCCTTAGCTGGGGGAACACTGAAGCTTTCTTT
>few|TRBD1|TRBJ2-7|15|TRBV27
CASSLAGGPSYEQYF
TGTGCCAGCAGTTTAGCAGGGGGCCCCTCCTACGAGCAGTACTTC
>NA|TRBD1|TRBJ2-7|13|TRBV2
CASRGDSFYEQYF
TGTGCCAGCAGAGGGGACAGTTTCTACGAGCAGTACTTC
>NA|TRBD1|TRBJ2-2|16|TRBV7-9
CASSLGAQGVTGELFF
TGTGCCAGCAGCTTAGGAGCACAGGGGGTCACCGGGGAGCTGTTTTTT
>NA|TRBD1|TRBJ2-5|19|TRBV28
CASSPQAWGWDRGLETQYF
TGTGCCAGCAGTCCCCAGGCTTGGGGTTGGGACAGGGGATTGGAGACCCAGTACTTC
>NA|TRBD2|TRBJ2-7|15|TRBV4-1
CASSQDPSGSREQYF
TGCGCCAGCAGCCAAGATCCCAGCGGGAGTCGCGAGCAGTACTTC
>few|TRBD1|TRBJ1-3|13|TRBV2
CARGTGDGNTIYF
TGTGCCAGAGGGACAGGGGATGGAAACACCATATATTTT
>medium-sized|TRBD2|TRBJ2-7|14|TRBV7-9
CASSPPSGDYEQYF
TGTGCCAGCAGCCCTCCTAGCGGAGACTACGAGCAGTACTTC
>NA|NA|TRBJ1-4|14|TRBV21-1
CASSTGVSPEKLFF
TGTGCCAGCAGCACTGGGGTCAGTCCTGAAAAACTGTTTTTT
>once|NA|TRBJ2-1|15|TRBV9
CASSVGSEIYNEQFF
TGTGCCAGCAGCGTAGGGTCGGAAATTTACAATGAGCAGTTCTTC
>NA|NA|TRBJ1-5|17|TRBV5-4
CASSLTFGGGGNQPQHF
TGTGCCAGCAGCCTAACCTTTGGGGGCGGAGGCAATCAGCCCCAGCATTTT